This TCR beta chain is from a study of long-term antiretroviral therapy in people with HIV. Overall study results and limits: Older ART regimens were possibly in use when the blood was collected between about 2004 and 2018. The study found narrower CDR3 length ranges in HIV repertoires than in controls. Clones that expanded before ART (that is, prior to treatment) dominated the repertoire at all time points. Unavailable data included ART adherence, viral resistance and therapy changes (switches in treatment).

Germline V lookup: CDR1 SGHNT, CDR2 YENEEA. Trimming took 5 bases from V and 4 from J; bases not matched to a gene: 8. The CDR3 length is 16 residues. As to this clone: The antigen remains undetermined.

Run at survey level, the immunoSEQ assay was version v3.0. Sequenced by immunoSEQ multiplex PCR; TCRdb stores in-frame clones only, minus some. The sample records more than 35,000 clones, 90% to 95% being singletons. The sequenced sample was unsorted PBMCs, obtained 3.7 years after starting antiretroviral therapy. The chain combines TRBV11-3 with TRBJ2-5; 12 nucleotides agree with TRBD1. This clonotype was obtained from a woman aged 45-65 years with HIV. The CDR3 loop reads CASSPGTGGEGETQYF. CDR3 nucleotide sequence: TGTGCCAGCAGCCCGGGGACAGGGGGCGAGGGAGAGACCCAGTACTTC.